Sequencing of this T cell receptor (beta chain) was carried out in a study of blood T cell repertoires in COVID-19. Study-level information: The origin of the acute and convalescent COVID-19 samples was the United States, Italy and Spain. T cells, B-cell-depleted T cells, or PBMCs supplied cDNA or gDNA.

The CDR3 has 18 residues. The V and J ends lost 2 bases and 7 bases, in that order; junction bases with no gene match: 15. Germline CDR1 SGHVS, CDR2 FNYEAQ. In the authors' workflow: It was from reference gene primer amplification that nucleated cell counts were estimated. Profiling relied on immunoSEQ multiplex PCR, and the TCRdb table lists in-frame clones only, not all of them. V, J and clone size are those of that table, while D and trimming were read from the DNA. This repertoire shows under 300,000 clones, roughly 84% found once; its top ten account for approximately 1.5%. This receptor was obtained from a woman between 40 and 50 years old who had recovered from COVID-19. The genes are TRBV7-6 and TRBJ2-5; 11 bases are a match to TRBD1. The source material was peripheral blood. In DNA, the CDR3 is TGTGCCAGCAGCTTAAACCCCTCCGGGGGGACAGGGGGTGGGACCCAGTACTTC. Translation: CASSLNPSGGTGGGTQYF.